The next 19 T cell receptor beta chains were all read from a single sample in a study of blood T cell dynamics during melanoma immunotherapy. Clones were sequenced by immunoSEQ multiplex PCR, and TCRdb holds only the in-frame ones, with some missing. The sample consists of about 15,000 clones, around 85% of them appearing once. The time point was: week 3, after first cycle of checkpoint inhibitor. Sequenced here: blood, sampled from a patient treated with checkpoint blockade. The receptors come from a human donor with melanoma.

Only one count was recorded for this clone. The chain joins TRBV5-4 to TRBJ2-3; a weak D match, TRBD2 (6 bases). The length of the CDR3 is 14 residues. Trimming removed 0 bases from V and 3 bases from J, with 8 bases in between. Germline V gene data show CDR1 as SGHNT and CDR2 as YYREEE (reference sequence). Here the CDR3 DNA reads TGTGCCAGCAGCTTGGAACTAGCAACAGATACGCAGTATTTT. Translating it yields CASSLELATDTQYF.

The rearrangement uses TRBV5-1 and TRBJ2-1, with TRBD2 as a possible D gene (5 bases). CDR3 length equals 15 residues. The germline gives CDR1 SGHRS, CDR2 YFSETQ. Between the trimmed V and J ends, which lost 0 bases and 7 bases, there was a span of 14 bases. The CDR3 spells CASSLALAGLNEQFF. CDR3 nucleotide sequence: TGCGCCAGCAGCTTGGCCCTAGCCGGTTTGAATGAGCAGTTCTTC.

This clone was counted only a few times. The chain uses TRBV4-1 and TRBJ1-5, with D hard to call. Trimming cost V 2 bases and J 5 bases, with 13 bases left between them. CDR1 MGHRA and CDR2 YSYEKL come from the germline V gene. The CDR3 consists of 15 residues. The DNA for the CDR3 is TGCGCCAGCAGCCAATCGATAACGGGGTATCAGCCCCAGCATTTT. Its translation: CASSQSITGYQPQHF.

The rearrangement joins TRBV28 to TRBJ1-4, with TRBD1 matching over 7 bases. The V and J ends lost 7 bases and 6 bases, in that order; junction bases with no gene match: 8. Looked up from germline, CDR1 is MDHEN and CDR2 is SYDVKM. The CDR3 has 14 residues. In nucleotides, the CDR3 is TGTGCCAGCACTCGACAGGGCTTTGATGAAAAACTGTTTTTT. Translation: CASTRQGFDEKLFF.

This chain joins TRBV2 and TRBJ2-7; a possible D gene is TRBD2 (6 bases). The V gene lost 6 bases and the J gene lost 0 bases, with 15 bases spanning the gap. Per the germline V gene, CDR1 is SNHLY and CDR2 is FYNNEI. There are 15 residues in the CDR3. The CDR3 spells CASRGGHPSSYEQYF. In DNA form, the CDR3 reads TGTGCCAGCAGGGGAGGTCACCCGAGCTCCTACGAGCAGTACTTC. Using reference TRBV2 and TRBJ2-7 for the parts outside the CDR3, the full variable domain is EPEVTQTPSHQVTQMGQEVILRCVPISNHLYFYWYRQILGQKVEFLVSFYNNEISEKSEIFDDQFSVERPDGSNFTLKIRSTKLEDSAMYFCASRGGHPSSYEQYFGPGTRLTVT.

This sequence joins TRBV28 and TRBJ1-1, with D unresolved. The germline CDR1 and CDR2 sequences are MDHEN and SYDVKM. The CDR3 spans 11 residues. The V end was cut by 3 bases, the J end by 4 bases, with 3 bases between. The CDR3 coding sequence is TGTGCCAGCAGTTTTACCACTGAAGCTTTCTTT. This translates into CASSFTTEAFF.

The genes are TRBV28 and TRBJ1-2; D uncertain. V was pared by 3 bases and J by 12 bases, with 11 bases between. CDR1 and CDR2 from the germline V gene are MDHEN and SYDVKM. The CDR3 is 11 amino acids. CDR3 protein: CASSFSGSDTF. In DNA form, the CDR3 reads TGTGCCAGCAGTTTCTCCGGTAGCGACACCTTC.

The gene calls are TRBV7-9 and TRBJ1-4; D is ambiguous. Germline assignment: CDR1 SEHNR and CDR2 FQNEAQ (reference sequence). The CDR3 totals 14 residues. V was shortened by 5 bases and J by 8 bases, with 15 bases between the two germline ends. CDR3 region: CASSTSGLTEKLFF. DNA for the CDR3: TGTGCCAGCAGCACATCAGGACTGACGGAAAAACTGTTTTTT.

The rearrangement joins TRBV9 to TRBJ2-5; TRBD2 is a possible D gene (5 bases). Trimming took 4 bases from V and 2 from J, leaving 12 bases between them. The CDR3 has 14 amino acids. Germline V gives CDR1 SGDLS, CDR2 YYNGEE. The CDR3 bases are TGTGCCAGCAGCCCTCGGACTGTTCAAGAGACCCAGTACTTC. This codes for CASSPRTVQETQYF.

CDR3 sequence (DNA): TGTGCCAGCAGCTTGGGTGGGACGGTTAATGAAAAACTGTTTTTT. Translation: CASSLGGTVNEKLFF. This sequence joins TRBV5-5 and TRBJ1-4; perhaps TRBD1 as D (5 bases). The V and J ends lost 0 bases and 4 bases respectively, with 10 bases between them. The CDR3 totals 15 residues. The germline V gene encodes CDR1 SGHKS and CDR2 YYEKEE (reference sequence).

This clone occurred once. This sequence joins TRBV27 and TRBJ2-7; a weak D match, TRBD1 (6 bases). Trimming cost V 6 bases and J 0 bases, with 15 bases left between them. In germline, CDR1 is MNHEY, CDR2 SMNVEV (reference sequence). The CDR3 is 15 amino acids. CDR3 region: CASRYNRDTSYEQYF. In nucleotides, the CDR3 is TGTGCCAGCAGATACAACCGGGACACCTCCTACGAGCAGTACTTC.

The chain combines TRBV5-6 with TRBJ1-2; possible D gene TRBD1, 6 bases. CDR3 length equals 13 residues. The V end lost 4 bases, the J end lost 4 bases, and 11 bases lay between the germline ends. The germline V gene encodes CDR1 SGHDT and CDR2 YYEEEE. The DNA for the CDR3 is TGTGCCAGCAGCCCCGGACAGTCCTATGGCTACACCTTC. Amino acids: CASSPGQSYGYTF.

This chain uses TRBV27 with TRBJ2-7, with TRBD1 matching 7 bases. The CDR3 consists of 15 residues. Germline CDR1 reads MNHEY; CDR2 reads SMNVEV (reference sequence). The V segment lost 2 bases and the J segment 2 bases; nucleotides outside the gene matches: 6. The DNA of the CDR3 is TGTGCCAGCAGTTTAAAAGACAGGGCGACCTACGAGCAGTACTTC. This translates into CASSLKDRATYEQYF.

The chain employs TRBV29-1 and TRBJ1-6; D is perhaps TRBD1 (5 bases). Germline V gene lookup returns CDR1 SQVTM and CDR2 ANQGSEA. The V and J ends lost 6 bases and 12 bases respectively, with 15 bases between them. The CDR3 loop spans 12 amino acids. The DNA for the CDR3 is TGCAGCGTAGCGACAGCCACCGGACCCCTCCACTTT. This gives the protein CSVATATGPLHF.

V and J are TRBV5-1 and TRBJ2-7; D gene uncertain. Germline assignment: CDR1 SGHRS and CDR2 YFSETQ. The length of the CDR3 is 13 residues. V lost 0 bases, J lost 1 base, and 5 bases lay in between. CDR3 residues: CASSLALSYEQYF. DNA for the CDR3: TGCGCCAGCAGCTTGGCCTTGTCCTACGAGCAGTACTTC.

The chain is built from TRBV7-9 and TRBJ1-6; unclear D gene. The length of the CDR3 is 15 residues. Per the germline V gene, CDR1 is SEHNR and CDR2 is FQNEAQ (reference sequence). The V and J ends lost 2 bases and 7 bases respectively, with 12 bases between them. CDR3 in amino acids: CASSLSQSLNSPLHF. The CDR3 nucleotides read TGTGCCAGCAGCTTATCCCAGTCCCTCAATTCACCCCTCCACTTT.

V usage is TRBV2 and J usage is TRBJ2-5; D is perhaps TRBD2 (6 bases). This CDR3 is built from 15 residues. V shed 6 bases and J shed 9 bases, with 23 bases lying between them. Germline assignment: CDR1 SNHLY and CDR2 FYNNEI. The CDR3: CASSPSGVAFWSQYF. The CDR3 region has the DNA TGTGCCAGCAGCCCCTCGGGGGTGGCCTTTTGGTCCCAGTACTTC.

The chain links TRBV11-2 to TRBJ2-6; 13 bases align to TRBD2. The germline gives CDR1 SGHAT, CDR2 FQNNGV. The trim removed 0 bases at V and 0 bases at J, leaving 5 bases unmatched. CDR3 size: 20 residues. CDR3 DNA: TGTGCCAGCAGCTTAGAGACTAGCGGGAGGCCGAGCTCTGGGGCCAACGTCCTGACTTTC. This gives the protein CASSLETSGRPSSGANVLTF.

V usage is TRBV6-5 and J usage is TRBJ1-1; D perhaps matches TRBD1 (6 bases). The CDR3 is 13 residues long. Germline V gives CDR1 MNHEY, CDR2 SVGAGI. With 8 bases removed from V and 0 bases from J, the gap between germline ends came to 10 bases. CDR3 DNA: TGTGCCAGCGAAACAGGGATGAACACTGAAGCTTTCTTT. It translates to CASETGMNTEAFF.